This T cell receptor (beta chain) was obtained from a study of cytomegalovirus exposure and HLA in healthy donors (TCRdb year 2017). Regarding the complete study: In an earlier analysis of around 540 of the donors, around 300 Gb of sequence data and about 110 million unique TCR beta sequences from about 179 million T cells were reported. An early release that covered approximately 600 HLA-typed donors contained about 300 gigabases of sequencing data and about 84 million unique TCR sequences. Of the 398 genotyped donors, approximately 83% fell in the genetic ancestry cluster associated with self-reported Caucasian donors. The study aimed to test whether cataloging public T cell receptors could reveal signatures of past pathogen exposure. The study used immunosequencing to profile the T cell repertoires of approximately 640 subjects and linked those repertoires to cytomegalovirus serostatus. Besides the first cohort of roughly 640 subjects, a separate validation cohort made up of over 95 different subjects was used. To predict cytomegalovirus infection status, the study brought together high-throughput TCR immunosequencing, statistical association of individual TCRs with disease status, and machine learning. In a later analysis, previously published TCR beta repertoires from 666 donors were re-analyzed and high-resolution HLA genotyping was added so that TCR occurrence patterns could be studied. In the later analysis, no new phenotypic data were used to find candidate immune exposures; instead, reliance was placed on TCR beta sequences and their occurrence across donors. An earlier analysis of approximately 630 of the donors applied high-throughput TCR beta sequencing to assess whether each TCR beta V gene segment acted as functional or pseudogenic. Donor age, sex, ethnicity and CMV serostatus were compiled together with the repertoire data. A later genetic analysis used genome-wide SNP genotypes for about three fifths of the roughly 700 donors, treating that subset as a discovery cohort. All discovery cohort repertoires had been generated on a single sequencing platform. Both class I and class II loci were covered by HLA typing, at four-digit resolution. The number of donors typed differed by locus, with about 629-630 for A, B, C, DRB1 and DQB1, 522 for DQA1, 600 to 610 for DPA1, and under 490 for DPB1. Because of strong linkage in the cohort, a handful of DR-DQ haplotypes were treated as single units for association and clustering. Among around 400 genotyped donors of the cohort, an average of approximately 240,000 unique TCR beta nucleotide sequences was sequenced per donor, of which approximately 19% were non-productive.

The paper as a whole reports these results and caveats: According to a later analysis, TCR association rates differed among HLA loci, with DRB1 alleles showing the most associated TCRs and HLA-C alleles showing the fewest. The authors suggested that the approach could potentially be extended to other disease states and immunological phenotypes. Presence/absence analyses assumed roughly uniform sequencing depth across donors, an assumption that may not hold. The cohort was sequenced for TCR beta chains only, and without alpha or paired-chain data the features that could be detected were limited. A further reported finding was that TCR beta sequences accurately predicted the HLA-A and HLA-B alleles for most subjects in the first cohort. Most CMV-associated TCR beta chains appeared to be HLA-restricted in a later analysis, and the HLA associations seemed to be driven largely by CMV exposure. Because the 87-base-pair reads could not distinguish some IMGT-functional V segments, including TRBV6-2 and TRBV6-3, those segments were excluded. The study gave a list of 150 to 200 TCR beta chains associated with cytomegalovirus. Most TCR sequences were seen in very few donors, while some public TCRs were found in many individuals. A few of the identified cytomegalovirus-associated TCR beta chains were confirmed in vitro to be specific for cytomegalovirus antigens. The sequencing pipeline was judged likely to have produced a cluster of highly shared sequence variants as a technical artifact. At a false discovery rate of 0.05, a later analysis linked 16,000 or so TCR beta sequences to specific HLA alleles. Because some donors lacked HLA typing at each locus, the association tests relied only on the typed subset. In a later genetic analysis, fewer N-insertions in productive TCRs were reported among donors in an Asian-associated ancestry cluster than the roughly 670-donor mean. Correlated functional status among segregating V segments might reflect linkage disequilibrium, but an unknown experimental factor could not be ruled out. For the cohort, immune exposure information was limited to CMV serostatus. Because counts were too low, 15 to 20 rarely observed V segments, including chromosome 9 orphons, were excluded from the earlier analysis of around 590 of the donors. When HLA alleles, especially DR and DQ, strongly co-occurred, attributing TCR associations to individual alleles was difficult. Cytomegalovirus status was reported to be diagnosed by the classifier with high specificity and sensitivity in both the original and validation cohorts. An association between a missense DCLRE1C variant and V-gene and J-gene trimming of TCR beta chains was found in a later genetic analysis and replicated in an independent cohort. Several of the top co-occurrence clusters appeared to be linked to parvovirus B19, influenza, CMV and Epstein-Barr virus, according to a later analysis. Broadly in line with IMGT annotations, most TCR beta V segments showed up in productive rearrangements about 87% or about 30% of the time in an earlier analysis of some 590 of the donors. A later analysis found that HLA-associated TCR beta chains were more clonally expanded and had lower generation probabilities than equally common non-associated chains.

The library was obtained by the immunoSEQ multiplex PCR assay. For the multiplex PCR, a mixture combining 60 forward primers for TCR Vbeta segments and 13 reverse primers for TCR Jbeta segments was used. A multiplex PCR assay on genomic DNA amplified the CDR3 region of rearranged TCR beta genes. The amplified TCR beta libraries were sequenced on the Illumina HiSeq System as 87-base-pair reads. The authors' analysis ran thus. Across the 600 to 700 repertoires, a later analysis counted approximately 83 million unique TCR beta chains, approximately 10 million of which were shared by at least two donors. Raw reads were error-corrected and collapsed into unique sequences with a nearest-neighbor algorithm that merged closely related sequences to remove PCR and sequencing errors. CDR3 sequences were aligned to IMGT reference sequences to assign V, D and J gene segments. Each retained sequence needed at least a six-nucleotide match to both a V gene segment and a J gene segment. Rearrangements were classified as productive when the CDR3 lacked stop codons and remained in frame with V and J, and all other rearrangements were classified as non-productive. CDR3 was defined by IMGT convention, running from the second conserved V-encoded cysteine to the conserved J-encoded phenylalanine. The earlier analysis of 587 of the donors excluded sequences that lacked an unambiguous match to a single V gene segment. In an earlier analysis of around 600 of the donors, V segments were called functional above 56.7% productive rearrangements and were called segregating when the between-donor standard deviation exceeded 5%. To diagnose cytomegalovirus status from the catalog of TCR beta chain sequences, a statistical classification framework was built. A later analysis assigned V and J genes by comparing TCR nucleotide sequences with IMGT/GENE-DB human TR gene sequences. In a later analysis, CDR3 sequences and most-parsimonious VDJ recombination scenarios were assigned using the TCRdist pipeline. A later analysis defined each TCR beta chain by its CDR3 amino acid sequence plus V-gene family, and excluded reads lacking a unique V-gene family. A later analysis removed several hundred highly shared, low-generation-probability nucleotide sequences to deal with suspected cross-contamination and a sequencing artifact. In a later analysis, a clonal expansion index was calculated for each public chain from normalized within-repertoire ranks of inferred template counts. In a later analysis, generation probabilities were computed with a VDJ recombination model fitted to out-of-frame rearrangements, and the resulting probabilities were checked against IGoR. In a later analysis, hypergeometric tests were used to score TCR-TCR, TCR-HLA and TCR-CMV co-occurrence, with a repertoire-size bias correction applied to TCR pairs. In a later analysis, false discovery rates were estimated by permuting HLA or CMV assignments 20 times. In a later analysis, co-occurring TCRs were grouped with DBSCAN, and TCRdist sequence similarity was added when clustering was performed within HLA-allele-positive subsets. Repertoires with fewer than 30,000 or more than 120,000 public chains were left out of co-occurrence clustering, as were about 5 repertoires with anomalous nucleotide sharing. Entries here come from immuneACCESS through TCRdb and include only in-frame sequences with V and J called. Some clones fail to appear in such tables; in the studies checked, an unresolved V gene covers under half of the shortfall, and the cause of the remainder is unknown. That table gives V, J and clone size, and the DNA gave D and trimming. The sample table shows 99,000 or so clones, and around 15% are seen once. Around 0.9% of the sample is in the top ten clones.

This clone turned up a few times. Its cognate antigen has yet to be identified. One base away there is no much larger clone; base qualities are not given. The cohort comprised 666 healthy bone marrow donors. At the time of sampling, every cohort member was nominally healthy, though immune exposures that went unrecorded were likely present. The donor was CMV seronegative and was included in the group of 352 seronegative cohort members. Each donor provided a peripheral blood sample, and peripheral blood mononuclear cells were used for TCR beta sequencing. Genomic DNA was extracted from the blood cell samples with the Qiagen DNeasy Blood Extraction Kit. The germline V gene encodes CDR1 SGHRS and CDR2 YFSETQ. Trimming removed 2 bases from V and 2 bases from J; the gene matches leave 4 bases unexplained. The CDR3 measures 14 amino acids from cysteine to phenylalanine. The only DNA kept is the CDR3, 42 bases in frame from the first base.

The sequence is built from TRBV5-1 and TRBJ2-7, with TRBD1 identical over 7 junction bases. Specimen: PBMCs. The TCR sequence derives from a female donor in good health and CMV-seronegative. The CDR3 amino acid sequence is: CASSFRDSTYEQYF. The bases read TGCGCCAGCAGCTTTAGGGACAGCACCTACGAGCAGTACTTC.